Listed below are T cell receptor beta chains from one sample, sequenced in a study of T cell clonotyping in hematopoietic cell transplantation. The data were produced by immunoSEQ multiplex PCR, yet TCRdb's version contains in-frame clones alone and is incomplete. The sample consists of about 6,800 clones, around 88% of them appearing once. This material consisted of peripheral blood mononuclear cells, taken before stem cell transplant. These receptors were collected from a man aged 25-45 years with acute myeloid leukemia. Some clones in this sample may be carry-over from other donors' samples. The CDR3 runs from the conserved cysteine through the conserved F or W. A D gene is named only where the DNA matches it firmly. Size tells how often a clone was seen (once, few, many) or the class of an expanded clone, and some rows leave it out.

V gene	clone size	D gene	CDR3 length	J gene	CDR3 DNA	CDR3 protein
TRBV6-6	.	.	13	TRBJ1-2	TGTGCCAGCGGGCAGCCCGCTAACTATGGCTACACCTTC	CASGQPANYGYTF
TRBV27	.	TRBD1	13	TRBJ1-2	TGTGCCAGCAGTACTACAGGGGACTATGGCTACACCTTC	CASSTTGDYGYTF
TRBV30	.	TRBD1	14	TRBJ1-2	TGTGCCTGGAGTAAGACAGGGGAGGCCTATGGCTACACCTTC	CAWSKTGEAYGYTF
TRBV7-6	.	.	15	TRBJ2-1	TGTGCCAGCAGCTTAGGGCTGTCGCTCTACAATGAGCAGTTCTTC	CASSLGLSLYNEQFF
TRBV7-9	.	TRBD1	15	TRBJ2-7	TGTGCCAGCAGCTCCCGGGACAGGGGGTTCTCCGAGCAGTACTTC	CASSSRDRGFSEQYF
TRBV30	.	TRBD1	18	TRBJ2-1	TGTGCCTGGAGTGGGGGGTGGTTGACAGGGAGCTCCTACAATGAGCAGTTCTTC	CAWSGGWLTGSSYNEQFF
TRBV4-3	.	TRBD2	17	TRBJ2-2	TGCGCCAGCAGCCAAGATGGGGAGGGCCCGAACACCGGGGAGCTGTTTTTT	CASSQDGEGPNTGELFF
TRBV7-2	.	.	15	TRBJ2-5	TGTGCCAGCAGCGTCCGGTCAGCGCCGCAAGAGACCCAGTACTTC	CASSVRSAPQETQYF
TRBV7-3	.	.	15	TRBJ2-1	TGTGCCAGCAGCTTAAGGGGGGCGGTTACTAATGAGCAGTTCTTC	CASSLRGAVTNEQFF
TRBV4-2	.	TRBD1	15	TRBJ2-3	TGTGCCAGCAGCCAAGAGGCCCAGGGGGCAGATACGCAGTATTTT	CASSQEAQGADTQYF
TRBV9	.	.	13	TRBJ2-7	TGTGCCAGCAGCCCCTTTAGCTCCTACGAGCAGTACTTC	CASSPFSSYEQYF
TRBV6-5	once	TRBD2	16	TRBJ2-3	TGTGCCAGCAGTTACTCGGCAGCGGGGCACACAGATACGCAGTATTTT	CASSYSAAGHTDTQYF
TRBV19	.	TRBD2	17	TRBJ2-7	TGTGCCAGTAGTATAGCGGACGGCGGGAGAGAGTCCTACGAGCAGTACTTC	CASSIADGGRESYEQYF
TRBV27	.	.	14	TRBJ1-5	TGTGCCAGCAGTTTCGGCGGGACAAATCAGCCCCAGCATTTT	CASSFGGTNQPQHF
TRBV29-1	.	.	12	TRBJ1-2	TGCAGCGTTGAAGGGGGGAGCCTTGGCTACACCTTC	CSVEGGSLGYTF
TRBV4-2	.	TRBD1	15	TRBJ1-1	TGTGCCAGCAGCCAAAAGAGGGGGCACGTCACTGAAGCTTTCTTT	CASSQKRGHVTEAFF
TRBV2	.	TRBD2	15	TRBJ2-2	TGTGCCAGCAGTGAATCCCGCGGGGGCACCGGGGAGCTGTTTTTT	CASSESRGGTGELFF
TRBV7-2	few	.	12	TRBJ1-2	TGTGCCAGCAGCCCTCAGGGGTATGGCTACACCTTC	CASSPQGYGYTF
TRBV29-1	.	.	11	TRBJ1-1	TGCAGCGCGTCGGCGAACACTGAAGCTTTCTTT	CSASANTEAFF